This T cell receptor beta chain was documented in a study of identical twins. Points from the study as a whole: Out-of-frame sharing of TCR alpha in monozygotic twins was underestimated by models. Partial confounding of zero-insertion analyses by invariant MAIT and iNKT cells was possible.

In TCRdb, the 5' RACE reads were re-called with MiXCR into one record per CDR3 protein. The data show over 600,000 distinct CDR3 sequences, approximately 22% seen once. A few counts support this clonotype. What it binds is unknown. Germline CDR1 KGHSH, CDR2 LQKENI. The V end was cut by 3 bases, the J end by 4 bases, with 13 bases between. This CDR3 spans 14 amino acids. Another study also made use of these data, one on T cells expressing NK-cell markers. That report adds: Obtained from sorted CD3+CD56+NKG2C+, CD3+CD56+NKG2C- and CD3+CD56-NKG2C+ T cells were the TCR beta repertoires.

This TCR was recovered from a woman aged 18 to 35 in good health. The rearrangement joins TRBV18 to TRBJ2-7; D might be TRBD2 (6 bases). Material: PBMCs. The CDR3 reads CASSPAGIEYEQYF. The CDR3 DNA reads TGTGCCAGCTCACCCGCGGGGATAGAGTACGAGCAGTACTTC.